These 20 T cell receptor beta chains came from one sample sequenced in a study of CD8 T cells in ankylosing spondylitis. One entry per CDR3 protein results from TCRdb running MiXCR on the 5' RACE reads. The table lists tens of thousands of distinct CDR3 sequences, over 5.5% of them singletons, with over 9.5% in the top ten. Sequences were obtained from blood, either unsorted or a sorted T cell fraction (not recorded which). Source of these receptors: a male donor with ankylosing spondylitis or in good health (not recorded which).

The chain joins TRBV20-1 to TRBJ2-1, with 7 bases identical to TRBD2. Germline V gene lookup returns CDR1 DFQATT and CDR2 SNEGSKA (reference sequence). V lost 1 base, J lost 3 bases, and 6 bases stayed unmatched. The CDR3 contains 15 residues. CDR3 in DNA: TGCAGTGCTAGAGGGCCGGGGGGAGGCTACAATGAGCAGTTCTTC. It translates to CSARGPGGGYNEQFF.

This clonotype was counted many times. The rearrangement joins TRBV3-1 to TRBJ2-7; 12 positions match TRBD2. With 5 bases clipped from V and 6 bases from J, the junction kept 8 bases outside the gene matches. Germline values: CDR1 LGHDT, CDR2 YNNKEL (reference sequence). The CDR3 is 15 amino acids. This CDR3 is CASSGRLAGVGEQYF. DNA of the CDR3: TGTGCCAGCAGCGGACGACTAGCGGGAGTCGGCGAGCAGTACTTC.

This clonotype was found many times. The chain has TRBV6-5 and TRBJ1-2; 8 positions agree with TRBD1. The J segment lost 7 bases and the V segment lost 2 bases, leaving 6 bases of the junction unmatched. The CDR3 length is 14 residues. Germline lookup yields CDR1 MNHEY and CDR2 SVGAGI. CDR3 nucleotides: TGTGCCAGCAGTTACACCGACAGGGGTGGTGGCTACACCTTC. Its translation: CASSYTDRGGGYTF.

This clonotype appeared many times. In DNA form, the CDR3 reads TGTGCCATCAGTGGCAGCCGGGACGCCCGTCGGACTGAAGCTTTCTTT. This translates into CAISGSRDARRTEAFF. This chain joins TRBV10-3 and TRBJ1-1; a weak D match, TRBD1 (5 bases). The germline V gene has CDR1 ENHRY and CDR2 SYGVKD. Between the trimmed V and J ends, which lost 4 bases and 5 bases, there was a span of 20 bases. The CDR3 is 16 residues long.

This clonotype showed up many times. This sequence joins TRBV5-1 and TRBJ2-7, with D perhaps TRBD2 (6 bases). Between the trimmed V and J ends, which lost 0 bases and 1 base, there was a span of 11 bases. Germline CDR1 SGHRS, CDR2 YFSETQ. This CDR3 contains 15 residues. The CDR3 DNA follows: TGCGCCAGCAGCTTGGTAATTGGGGGGTCCTACGAGCAGTACTTC. It codes for CASSLVIGGSYEQYF.

This clonotype was seen many times. J is TRBJ2-1 and V is TRBV7-2; 7 bases match TRBD2. With V trimmed by 0 bases and J by 3 bases, 2 bases remained unmatched. The CDR3 is made up of 15 amino acids. Per germline, CDR1 SGHTA and CDR2 FQGNSA. Written as DNA, the CDR3 is TGTGCCAGCAGCTTAGCGGGGGGGGTCTACAATGAGCAGTTCTTC. This translates into CASSLAGGVYNEQFF.

This clonotype was picked up many times. V usage is TRBV27 and J usage is TRBJ2-7; D tentatively reads TRBD1 or TRBD2 (7 bases each). The CDR3 covers 13 residues. From germline, CDR1 is MNHEY and CDR2 SMNVEV (reference sequence). V shed 6 bases and J shed 5 bases, with 14 bases lying between them. The CDR3 region has the DNA TGTGCCAGCAGATGGGGAGGGGGCAACGAGCAGTACTTC. Translating gives CASRWGGGNEQYF.

This clonotype was seen only a few times. The chain recombines TRBV7-6 with TRBJ1-5; maybe TRBD1 (6 bases). V was pared by 4 bases and J by 3 bases, with 13 bases between. The CDR3 has 15 residues. Germline V gene lookup returns CDR1 SGHVS and CDR2 FNYEAQ. CDR3 protein: CASSSLTGPNQPQHF. CDR3 DNA: TGTGCCAGCAGCTCCCTGACAGGCCCCAATCAGCCCCAGCATTTT. The whole variable domain, filled in from reference TRBV7-6 and TRBJ1-5, reads GAGVSQSPRYKVTKRGQDVALRCDPISGHVSLYWYRQALGQGPEFLTYFNYEAQQDKSGLPNDRFSAERPEGSISTLTIQRTEQRDSAMYRCASSSLTGPNQPQHFGDGTRLSIL.

This clonotype was counted at least ten times. This chain uses TRBV9 with TRBJ2-2; 8 positions match TRBD2. V trimming: 0 bases; J trimming: 1 base; junction bases outside the gene matches: 11. CDR1 is SGDLS, CDR2 YYNGEE, per germline. The CDR3 totals 19 residues. The CDR3 loop reads CASSVGLGLVVENTGELFF. In nucleotides, the CDR3 is TGTGCCAGCAGCGTAGGGCTGGGACTAGTAGTCGAGAACACCGGGGAGCTGTTTTTT.

This clonotype was detected ten times or more. V and J are TRBV18 and TRBJ1-1; TRBD1 is a possible D gene (5 bases). V was clipped by 2 bases and J by 6 bases, with 13 bases between them. This CDR3 contains 14 residues. CDR1 is KGHSH, CDR2 LQKENI, per germline. CDR3 DNA sequence: TGTGCCAGCTCACCAGGGGGACCTGGGGCTGAAGCTTTCTTT. As protein: CASSPGGPGAEAFF.

The sample holds many counts of this clonotype. The chain joins TRBV5-1 to TRBJ1-2, with D perhaps TRBD1 (6 bases). This CDR3 comprises 12 residues. Germline-derived CDR1 and CDR2 are SGHRS and YFSETQ. The V end lost 1 base, the J end lost 8 bases, and 9 bases lay between the germline ends. This chain's CDR3 is CASSLNRDGYTF. DNA for the CDR3: TGCGCCAGCAGCTTGAACAGGGACGGCTACACCTTC.

This clonotype was recorded at least ten times. The CDR3 DNA follows: TGTGCCTGGAGTCCCGGGATAGGAGGAAATGAGCAGTTCTTC. Translation gives CAWSPGIGGNEQFF. This chain connects TRBV30 to TRBJ2-1, with a tentative D call TRBD2 (5 bases). CDR3 length: 14 residues. Germline V gene sequence: CDR1 GTSNPN, CDR2 SVGIG (reference sequence). Trimming left V 2 bases short and J 7 bases short, with 15 bases between.

This clonotype occurred many times. This rearrangement joins TRBV10-1 to TRBJ2-1, with D possibly being TRBD2 (6 bases). Germline-derived CDR1 and CDR2 are WNHNN and SYGVQD (reference sequence). The length of the CDR3 is 14 residues. Trimming shortened V by 4 bases and J by 8 bases, and 15 bases separated the two germline ends. The DNA of the CDR3 is TGCGCCAGCAGTGGGGACTCGGGGCGGGATGAGCAGTTCTTC. This translates into CASSGDSGRDEQFF.

This clonotype was counted a few times. The junction and the germline gene differ at one end; a read error may be behind it. The V and J genes are TRBV29-1 and TRBJ2-2; D is perhaps TRBD1 or TRBD2 (5 bases each). The CDR3 contains 13 residues. Germline CDR1 and CDR2: SQVTM and ANQGSEA. CDR3 residues: CSVGQGDTEELFF. In nucleotides, the CDR3 is TGCAGCGTTGGTCAGGGAGACACCGAGGAGCTGTTTTTT.

As concerns this clonotype: A much larger clone sits a single nucleotide away, making a read error possible. This chain links TRBV20-1 with TRBJ2-1, with unresolved D. The J call may be faulty, since TRBJ2-7 better matches the DNA end. The CDR3 consists of 11 residues. Germline CDR1 DFQATT, CDR2 SNEGSKA (reference sequence). CDR3 nucleotide sequence: TGCAGTGCTAGTCCCCACAATGAGCAGTACTTC. This translates into CSASPHNEQYF.

Many counts were recorded for this clonotype. This rearrangement joins TRBV7-6 to TRBJ2-1; the match to TRBD2 covers 12 bases. V shed 5 bases and J 6 bases; nucleotides not matched to a gene: 2. The CDR3 is 14 amino acids. Germline CDR1 is SGHVS and CDR2 is FNYEAQ. This CDR3 is CASSRTSGINEQFF. In DNA, the CDR3 is TGTGCCAGCAGCCGGACTAGCGGGATCAATGAGCAGTTCTTC.

This clonotype was observed many times. The chain links TRBV20-1 to TRBJ2-3, with no clear D. Germline V gene sequence: CDR1 DFQATT, CDR2 SNEGSKA (reference sequence). The CDR3 has 14 amino acids. The germline V and J ends were trimmed by 2 bases and 5 bases, with 14 bases remaining between them. In nucleotides, the CDR3 is TGCAGTGCTAGACCTTCCATACTGGAAGATACGCAGTATTTT. This sequence encodes CSARPSILEDTQYF.

The rearrangement links TRBV28 to TRBJ1-1; weak D call: TRBD1 (6 bases). The V gene's germline CDR1 is MDHEN and CDR2 SYDVKM. The CDR3 extends over 18 amino acids. V lost 4 bases, J lost 0 bases, and 21 bases lay in between. This chain's CDR3 is CASSSGRRGGPMNTEAFF. As DNA, the CDR3 is TGTGCCAGCAGTTCGGGACGCCGCGGGGGGCCCATGAACACTGAAGCTTTCTTT.

This clonotype was seen ten or more times. The rearrangement links TRBV27 to TRBJ2-5, with D uncertain. The V end lost 3 bases, the J end lost 4 bases, and 12 bases lay between the germline ends. Germline V lookup: CDR1 MNHEY, CDR2 SMNVEV (reference sequence). The CDR3 is made up of 14 amino acids. The CDR3 DNA reads as TGTGCCAGCAGTTTTGTTGATTCCCCAGAGACCCAGTACTTC. This sequence encodes CASSFVDSPETQYF.

This clonotype was observed many times. This rearrangement joins TRBV7-3 to TRBJ2-2, with no clear D. Between the trimmed V and J ends, which lost 1 base and 4 bases, there was a span of 13 bases. CDR3 length: 16 amino acids. The germline V gene has CDR1 SGHTA and CDR2 FQGTGA. CDR3 protein: CASSLIHGFGTGELFF. In DNA form, the CDR3 reads TGTGCCAGCAGCTTAATACACGGCTTCGGCACCGGGGAGCTGTTTTTT.